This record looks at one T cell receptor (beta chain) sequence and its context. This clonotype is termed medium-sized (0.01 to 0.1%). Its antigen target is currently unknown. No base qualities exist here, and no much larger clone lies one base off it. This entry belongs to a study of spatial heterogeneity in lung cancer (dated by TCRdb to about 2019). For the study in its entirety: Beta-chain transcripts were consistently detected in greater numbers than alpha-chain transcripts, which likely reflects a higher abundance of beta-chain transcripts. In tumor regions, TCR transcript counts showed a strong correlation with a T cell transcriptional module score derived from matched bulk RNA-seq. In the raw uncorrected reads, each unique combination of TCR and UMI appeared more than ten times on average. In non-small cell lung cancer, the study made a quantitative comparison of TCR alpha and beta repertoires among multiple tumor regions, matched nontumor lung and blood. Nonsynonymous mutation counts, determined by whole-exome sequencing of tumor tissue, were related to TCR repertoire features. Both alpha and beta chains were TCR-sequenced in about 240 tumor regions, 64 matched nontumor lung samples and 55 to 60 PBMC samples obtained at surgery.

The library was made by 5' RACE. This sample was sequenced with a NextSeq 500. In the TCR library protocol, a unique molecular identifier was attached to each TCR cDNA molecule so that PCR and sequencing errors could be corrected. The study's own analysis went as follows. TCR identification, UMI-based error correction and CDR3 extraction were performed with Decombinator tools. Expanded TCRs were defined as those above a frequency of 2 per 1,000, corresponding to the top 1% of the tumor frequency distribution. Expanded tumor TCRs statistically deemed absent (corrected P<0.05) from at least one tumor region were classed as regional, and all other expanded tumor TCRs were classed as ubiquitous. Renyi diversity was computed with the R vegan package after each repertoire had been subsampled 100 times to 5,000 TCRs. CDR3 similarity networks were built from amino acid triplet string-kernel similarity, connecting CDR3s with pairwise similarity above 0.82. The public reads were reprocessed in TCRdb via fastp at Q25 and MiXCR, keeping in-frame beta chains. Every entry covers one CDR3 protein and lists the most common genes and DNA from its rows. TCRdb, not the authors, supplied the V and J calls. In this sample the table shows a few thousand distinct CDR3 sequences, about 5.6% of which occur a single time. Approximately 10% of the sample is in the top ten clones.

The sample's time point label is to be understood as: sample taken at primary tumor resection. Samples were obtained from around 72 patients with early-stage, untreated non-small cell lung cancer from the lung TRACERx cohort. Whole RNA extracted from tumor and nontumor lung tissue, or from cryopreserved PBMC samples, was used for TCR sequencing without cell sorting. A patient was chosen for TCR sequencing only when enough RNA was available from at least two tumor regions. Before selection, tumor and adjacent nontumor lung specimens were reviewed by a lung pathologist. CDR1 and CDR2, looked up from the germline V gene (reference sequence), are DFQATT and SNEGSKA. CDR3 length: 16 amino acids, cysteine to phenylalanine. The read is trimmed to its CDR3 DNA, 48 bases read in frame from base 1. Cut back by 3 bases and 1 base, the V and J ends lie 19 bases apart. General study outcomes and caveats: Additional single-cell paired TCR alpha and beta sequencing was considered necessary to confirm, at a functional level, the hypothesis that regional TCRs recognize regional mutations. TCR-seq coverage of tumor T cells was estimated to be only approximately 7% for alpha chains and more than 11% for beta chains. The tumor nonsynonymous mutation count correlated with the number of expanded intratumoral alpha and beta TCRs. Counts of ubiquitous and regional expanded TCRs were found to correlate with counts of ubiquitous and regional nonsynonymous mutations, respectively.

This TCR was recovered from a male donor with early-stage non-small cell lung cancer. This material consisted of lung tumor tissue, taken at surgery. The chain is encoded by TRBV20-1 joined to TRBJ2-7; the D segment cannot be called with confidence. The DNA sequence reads TGCAGTGCTAGGGCACCTGGTGAAGACCGATCCTACGAGCAGTACTTC. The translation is CSARAPGEDRSYEQYF.